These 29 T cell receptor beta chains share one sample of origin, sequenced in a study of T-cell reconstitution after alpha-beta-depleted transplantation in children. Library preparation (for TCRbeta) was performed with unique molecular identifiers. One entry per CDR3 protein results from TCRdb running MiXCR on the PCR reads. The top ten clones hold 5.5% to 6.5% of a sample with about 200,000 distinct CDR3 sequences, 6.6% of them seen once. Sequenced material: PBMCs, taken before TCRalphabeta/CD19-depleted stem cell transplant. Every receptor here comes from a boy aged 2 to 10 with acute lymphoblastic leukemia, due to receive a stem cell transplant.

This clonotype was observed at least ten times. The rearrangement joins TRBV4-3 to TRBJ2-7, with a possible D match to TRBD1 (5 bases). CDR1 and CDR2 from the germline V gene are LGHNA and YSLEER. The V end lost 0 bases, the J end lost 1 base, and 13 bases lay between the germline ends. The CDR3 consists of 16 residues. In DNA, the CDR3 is TGCGCCAGCAGCCAAGAAGGAGTTCAGGGATCCTACGAGCAGTACTTC. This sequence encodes CASSQEGVQGSYEQYF.

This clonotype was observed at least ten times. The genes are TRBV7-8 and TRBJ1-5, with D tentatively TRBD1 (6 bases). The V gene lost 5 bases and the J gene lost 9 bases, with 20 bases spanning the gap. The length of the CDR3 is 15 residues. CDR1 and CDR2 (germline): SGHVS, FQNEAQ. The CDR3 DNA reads TGTGCCAGCAGCCAGGGGCACAGTTTGTTGGGGCCCCAGCATTTT. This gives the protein CASSQGHSLLGPQHF.

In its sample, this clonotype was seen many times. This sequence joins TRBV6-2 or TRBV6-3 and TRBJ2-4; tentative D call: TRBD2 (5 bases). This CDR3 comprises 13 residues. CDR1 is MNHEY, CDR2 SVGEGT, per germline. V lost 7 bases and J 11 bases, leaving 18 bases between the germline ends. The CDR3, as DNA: TGTGCCAGCACCGATATCCCAACGGGGTTTCAGTACTTC. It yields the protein CASTDIPTGFQYF.

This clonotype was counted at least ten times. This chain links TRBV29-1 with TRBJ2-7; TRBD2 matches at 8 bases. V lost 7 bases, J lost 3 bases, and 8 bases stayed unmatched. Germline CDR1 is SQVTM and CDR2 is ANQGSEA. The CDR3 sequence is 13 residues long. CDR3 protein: CSAGTRPFYEQYF. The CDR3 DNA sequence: TGCAGCGCCGGGACTAGGCCCTTCTACGAGCAGTACTTC.

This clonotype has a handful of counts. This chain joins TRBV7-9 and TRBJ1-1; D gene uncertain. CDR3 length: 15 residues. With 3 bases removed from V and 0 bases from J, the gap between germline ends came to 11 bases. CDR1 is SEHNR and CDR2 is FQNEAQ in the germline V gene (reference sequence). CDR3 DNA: TGTGCCAGCAGCTTTTTCGGCGGGATGAACACTGAAGCTTTCTTT. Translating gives CASSFFGGMNTEAFF.

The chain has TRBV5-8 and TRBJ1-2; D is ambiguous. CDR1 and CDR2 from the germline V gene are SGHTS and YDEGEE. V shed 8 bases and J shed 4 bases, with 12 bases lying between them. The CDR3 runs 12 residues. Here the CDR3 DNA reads TGTGCCAGACATCGCGAAACCTATGGCTACACCTTC. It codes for CARHRETYGYTF.

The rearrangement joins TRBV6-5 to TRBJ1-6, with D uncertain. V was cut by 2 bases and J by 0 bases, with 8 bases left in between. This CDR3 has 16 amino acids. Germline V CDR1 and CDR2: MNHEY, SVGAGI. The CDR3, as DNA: TGTGCCAGCAGTTACGCTAAGGGCTCCTATAATTCACCCCTCCACTTT. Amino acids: CASSYAKGSYNSPLHF.

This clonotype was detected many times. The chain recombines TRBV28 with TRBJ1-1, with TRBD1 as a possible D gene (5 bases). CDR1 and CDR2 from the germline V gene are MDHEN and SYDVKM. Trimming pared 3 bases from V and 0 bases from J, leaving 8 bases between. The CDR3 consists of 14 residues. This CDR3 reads CASSFRGLNTEAFF. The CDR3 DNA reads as TGTGCCAGCAGTTTTAGGGGATTGAACACTGAAGCTTTCTTT.

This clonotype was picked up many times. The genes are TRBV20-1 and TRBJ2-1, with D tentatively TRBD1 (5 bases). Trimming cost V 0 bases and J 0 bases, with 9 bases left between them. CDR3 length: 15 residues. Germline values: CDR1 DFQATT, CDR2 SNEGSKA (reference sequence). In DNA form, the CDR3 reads TGCAGTGCTAGAGATCTAGGGGACTCCTACAATGAGCAGTTCTTC. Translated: CSARDLGDSYNEQFF.

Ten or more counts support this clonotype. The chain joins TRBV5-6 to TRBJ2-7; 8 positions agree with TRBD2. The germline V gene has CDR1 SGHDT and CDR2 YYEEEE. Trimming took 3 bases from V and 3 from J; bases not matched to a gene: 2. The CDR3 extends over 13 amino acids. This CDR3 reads CASSSGLVYEQYF. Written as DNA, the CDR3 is TGTGCCAGCAGCTCGGGACTAGTCTACGAGCAGTACTTC.

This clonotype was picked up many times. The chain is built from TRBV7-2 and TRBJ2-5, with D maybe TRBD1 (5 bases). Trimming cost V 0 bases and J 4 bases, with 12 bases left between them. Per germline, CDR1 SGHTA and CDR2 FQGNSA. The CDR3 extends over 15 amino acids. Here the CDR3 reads CASSLAPWGSETQYF. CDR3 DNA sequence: TGTGCCAGCAGCTTAGCGCCTTGGGGCTCAGAGACCCAGTACTTC.

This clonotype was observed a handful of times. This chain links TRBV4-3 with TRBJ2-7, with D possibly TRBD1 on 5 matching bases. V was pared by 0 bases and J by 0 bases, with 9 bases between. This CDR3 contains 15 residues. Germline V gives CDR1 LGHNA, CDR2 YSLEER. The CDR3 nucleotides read TGCGCCAGCAGCCAAGAAGACAGACTCTCCTACGAGCAGTACTTC. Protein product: CASSQEDRLSYEQYF.

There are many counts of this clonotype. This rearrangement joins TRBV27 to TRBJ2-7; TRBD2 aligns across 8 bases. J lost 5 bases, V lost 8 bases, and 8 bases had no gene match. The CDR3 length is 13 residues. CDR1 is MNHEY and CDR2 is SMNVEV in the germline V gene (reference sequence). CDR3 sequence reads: CASAGLAFNEQYF. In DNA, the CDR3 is TGTGCCAGCGCCGGACTAGCTTTCAACGAGCAGTACTTC.

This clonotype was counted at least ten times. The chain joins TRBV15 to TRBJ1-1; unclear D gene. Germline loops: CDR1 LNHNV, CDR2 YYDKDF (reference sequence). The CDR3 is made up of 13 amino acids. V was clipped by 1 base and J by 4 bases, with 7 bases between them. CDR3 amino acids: CATSRVGSTEAFF. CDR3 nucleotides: TGTGCCACCAGCAGAGTCGGGAGCACTGAAGCTTTCTTT.

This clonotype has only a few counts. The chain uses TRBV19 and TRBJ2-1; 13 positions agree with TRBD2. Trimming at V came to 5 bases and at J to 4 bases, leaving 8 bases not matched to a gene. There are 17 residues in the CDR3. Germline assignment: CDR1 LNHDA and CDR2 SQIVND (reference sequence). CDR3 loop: CASSGPGTSGTYNEQFF. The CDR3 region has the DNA TGTGCCAGTAGTGGTCCTGGGACTAGCGGGACGTACAATGAGCAGTTCTTC.

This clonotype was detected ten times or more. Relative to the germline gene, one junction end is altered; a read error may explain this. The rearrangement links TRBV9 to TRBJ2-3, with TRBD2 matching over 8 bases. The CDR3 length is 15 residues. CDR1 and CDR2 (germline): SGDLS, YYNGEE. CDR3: CASSVAGISTDTQYF. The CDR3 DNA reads TGTGCCAGCAGTGTAGCGGGGATTAGCACAGATACGCAGTATTTT.

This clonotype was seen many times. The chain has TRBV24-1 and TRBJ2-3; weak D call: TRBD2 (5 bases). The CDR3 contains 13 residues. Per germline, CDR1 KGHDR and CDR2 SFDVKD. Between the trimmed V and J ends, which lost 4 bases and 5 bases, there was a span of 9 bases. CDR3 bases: TGTGCCACCAGTGACCCTAGCCAAGATACGCAGTATTTT. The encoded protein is CATSDPSQDTQYF.

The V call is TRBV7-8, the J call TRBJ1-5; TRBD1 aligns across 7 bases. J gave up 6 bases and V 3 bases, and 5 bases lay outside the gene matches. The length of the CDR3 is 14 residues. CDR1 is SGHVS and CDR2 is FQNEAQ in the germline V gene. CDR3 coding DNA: TGTGCCAGCAGCTTTGAGGGGGCGACTCAGCCCCAGCATTTT. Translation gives CASSFEGATQPQHF.

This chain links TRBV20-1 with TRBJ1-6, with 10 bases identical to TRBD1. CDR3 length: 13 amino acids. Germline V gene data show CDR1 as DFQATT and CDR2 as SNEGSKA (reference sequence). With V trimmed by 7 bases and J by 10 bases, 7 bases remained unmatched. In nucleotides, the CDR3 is TGCAGTGTCCCGGGACAGGGGATATCACCCCTCCACTTT. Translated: CSVPGQGISPLHF.

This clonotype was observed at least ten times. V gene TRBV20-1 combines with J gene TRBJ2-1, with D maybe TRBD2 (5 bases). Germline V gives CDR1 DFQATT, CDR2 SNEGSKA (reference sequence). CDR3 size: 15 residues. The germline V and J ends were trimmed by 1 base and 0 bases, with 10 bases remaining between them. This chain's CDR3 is CSARAVAGSYNEQFF. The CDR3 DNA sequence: TGCAGTGCTAGAGCAGTGGCGGGCTCCTACAATGAGCAGTTCTTC.

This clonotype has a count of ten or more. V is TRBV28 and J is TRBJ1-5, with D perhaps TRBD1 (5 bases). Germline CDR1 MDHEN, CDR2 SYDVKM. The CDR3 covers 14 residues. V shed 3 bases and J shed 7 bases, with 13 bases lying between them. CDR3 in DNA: TGTGCCAGCAGTTTGGGACTTAGGGTCCAGCCCCAGCATTTT. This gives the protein CASSLGLRVQPQHF.

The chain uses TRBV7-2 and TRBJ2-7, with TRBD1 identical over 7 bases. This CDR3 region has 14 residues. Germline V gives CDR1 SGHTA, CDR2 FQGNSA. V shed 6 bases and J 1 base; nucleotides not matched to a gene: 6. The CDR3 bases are TGTGCCAGCAGACTTGACAGGGTATCCTACGAGCAGTACTTC. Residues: CASRLDRVSYEQYF.

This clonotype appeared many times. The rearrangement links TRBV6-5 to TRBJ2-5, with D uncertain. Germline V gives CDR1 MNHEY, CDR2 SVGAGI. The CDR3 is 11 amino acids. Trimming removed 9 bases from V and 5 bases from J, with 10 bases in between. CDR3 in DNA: TGTGCCAGACAGCACCGGGAGACCCAGTACTTC. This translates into CARQHRETQYF.

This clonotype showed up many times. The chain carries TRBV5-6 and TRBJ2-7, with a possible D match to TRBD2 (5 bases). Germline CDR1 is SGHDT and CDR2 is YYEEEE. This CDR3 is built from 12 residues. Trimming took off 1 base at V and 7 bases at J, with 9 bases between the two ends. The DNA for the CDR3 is TGTGCCAGCAGCTTGCGGGGTAAAGAGCAGTACTTC. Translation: CASSLRGKEQYF.

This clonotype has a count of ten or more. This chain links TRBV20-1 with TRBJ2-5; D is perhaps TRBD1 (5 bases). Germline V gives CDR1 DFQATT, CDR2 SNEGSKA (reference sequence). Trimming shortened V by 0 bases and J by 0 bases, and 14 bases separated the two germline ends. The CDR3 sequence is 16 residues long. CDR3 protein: CSARDRDSWYQETQYF. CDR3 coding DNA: TGCAGTGCTAGAGATAGAGACAGCTGGTACCAAGAGACCCAGTACTTC.

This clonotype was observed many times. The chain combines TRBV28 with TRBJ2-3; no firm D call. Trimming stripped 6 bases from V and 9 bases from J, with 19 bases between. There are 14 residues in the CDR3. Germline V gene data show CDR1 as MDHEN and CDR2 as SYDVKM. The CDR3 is CASRRHGSTSTQYF. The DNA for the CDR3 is TGTGCCAGCAGGCGACATGGAAGCACCTCGACGCAGTATTTT.

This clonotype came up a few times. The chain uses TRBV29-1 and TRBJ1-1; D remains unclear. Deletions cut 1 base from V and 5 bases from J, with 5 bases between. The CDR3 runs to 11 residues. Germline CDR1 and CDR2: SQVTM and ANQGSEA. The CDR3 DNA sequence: TGCAGCGTTGAAGGGCAGACTGAAGCTTTCTTT. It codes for CSVEGQTEAFF. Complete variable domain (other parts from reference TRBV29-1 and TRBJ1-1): SAVISQKPSRDICQRGTSLTIQCQVDSQVTMMFWYRQQPGQSLTLIATANQGSEATYESGFVIDKFPISRPNLTFSTLTVSNMSPEDSSIYLCSVEGQTEAFFGQGTRLTVV.

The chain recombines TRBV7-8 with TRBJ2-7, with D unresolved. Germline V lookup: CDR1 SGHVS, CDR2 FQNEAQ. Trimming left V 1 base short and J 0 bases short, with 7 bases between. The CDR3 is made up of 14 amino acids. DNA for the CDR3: TGTGCCAGCAGCTTAGTTGGCTTCTCCTACGAGCAGTACTTC. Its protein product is CASSLVGFSYEQYF.

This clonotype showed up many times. The CDR3 sequence: CASSLTGNSYNEQFF. The CDR3 nucleotides read TGTGCCAGCAGTTTAACAGGAAATTCCTACAATGAGCAGTTCTTC. The V gene is TRBV27, the J gene TRBJ2-1; D perhaps matches TRBD1 (5 bases). Trimming pared 2 bases from V and 1 base from J, leaving 9 bases between. The germline V gene has CDR1 MNHEY and CDR2 SMNVEV (reference sequence). There are 15 residues in the CDR3.